This TCR beta chain was profiled in a study of cytomegalovirus exposure and HLA in healthy donors. The wider study: There were 100 million to 130 million unique TCR beta sequences, drawn from 150 million to 200 million T cells, in an earlier analysis.

The CDR3 is 18 amino acids. With 2 bases clipped from V and 7 bases from J, the junction kept 12 bases outside the gene matches. Per germline, CDR1 SGHNT and CDR2 YYREEE (reference sequence). The study's findings and limits: TCR beta sequences numbering 16,951 were associated with HLA alleles at 0.05 false discovery rate in a later analysis. The classifier reportedly diagnosed cytomegalovirus status with high sensitivity and specificity.

The PCR used 60 Vbeta and 13 Jbeta primers. The data were produced by immunoSEQ multiplex PCR, yet TCRdb's version contains in-frame clones alone and is incomplete. The sample includes about 120,000 clones, approximately 80% seen only once; the top ten take approximately 2.6%. In regard to this clone: Its antigen is still unknown.

The sample comprised PBMCs. The source of this sequence is a female donor in good health and CMV-seronegative. V is TRBV5-4 and J is TRBJ2-1; 13 bases line up with TRBD2. DNA of the CDR3: TGTGCCAGCAGCTTTAGAACTAGCGGGGGGGCGGGGTTGAATGAGCAGTTCTTC. The encoded protein is CASSFRTSGGAGLNEQFF.